This T cell receptor beta chain was documented in a study of cytomegalovirus exposure and HLA in healthy donors (dated by TCRdb to 2015 to 2018). Some background on the complete study: According to an earlier analysis of several hundred of the donors, 150 million to 200 million T cells yielded roughly 110 million unique TCR beta sequences and roughly 280 Gb of sequence data. A later analysis re-examined previously published TCR beta repertoires from about 670 donors and added high-resolution HLA genotyping to investigate patterns of TCR occurrence. A separate validation cohort of 100 to 150 different subjects was used in addition to the approximately 610-subject first cohort. About 280 gigabases of sequencing data and approximately 91 million unique TCR sequences made up an early release that covered several hundred HLA-typed donors. All discovery cohort repertoires had been generated using a single sequencing platform. Donor age, sex, ethnicity and CMV serostatus were collected together with the repertoire data. Among 398 genotyped donors of the cohort, an average of 235,054 unique TCR beta nucleotide sequences were sequenced per donor, around a sixth of them non-productive. The study aimed to test whether signatures of past pathogen exposure could be identified by cataloging public T cell receptors. The number of typed donors differed by locus: roughly 629-640 for A, B, C, DRB1 and DQB1; roughly 510 for DQA1; 606 for DPA1; and 450 to 480 for DPB1. In the later analysis, no new phenotypic data were used to find candidate immune exposures; instead, reliance was placed on TCR beta sequences and their occurrence across donors. Class I and class II HLA loci were covered by the typing at four-digit resolution. Among the roughly 410 genotyped donors, approximately 76% belonged to the genetic ancestry cluster associated with self-reported Caucasian donors. To predict cytomegalovirus infection status, the study brought together high-throughput TCR immunosequencing, statistical association of individual TCRs with disease status, and machine learning. Genome-wide SNP genotypes for about 60% of the 666 donors were used in a later genetic analysis, which treated that subset as a discovery cohort. Using immunosequencing, the study profiled T cell repertoires from 666 subjects and related those repertoires to cytomegalovirus serostatus. Because of strong linkage in the cohort, four or five DR-DQ haplotypes were treated as single units for association and clustering. To decide whether each TCR beta V gene segment behaved as functional or pseudogenic, an earlier analysis of some 580 of the donors relied on high-throughput TCR beta sequencing. What the authors observed across the whole study: The authors suggested that the approach could potentially be generalized to other disease states and immunological phenotypes. A later analysis reported that several top co-occurrence clusters appeared linked to parvovirus B19, influenza, CMV and Epstein-Barr virus. Because HLA typing was unavailable for some donors at each locus, only the typed subset was used in association tests. In an earlier analysis of more than 450 of the donors, most TCR beta V segments were observed in productive rearrangements about 90% or about 30% of the time, broadly matching IMGT annotations. Correlated functional status among segregating V segments might be attributable to linkage disequilibrium, but an unknown experimental factor could not be ruled out. Specific HLA alleles were associated with 16,951 TCR beta sequences at a false discovery rate of 0.05 in a later analysis. A further reported finding was that TCR beta sequences accurately predicted the HLA-A and HLA-B alleles for most subjects in the first cohort. Some IMGT-functional V segments, including TRBV6-2 and TRBV6-3, could not be distinguished by the 87-base-pair reads and were therefore excluded. Strong co-occurrence of HLA alleles, especially DR and DQ, made assigning TCR associations to individual alleles difficult. The cohort was sequenced for TCR beta chains only, and without alpha or paired-chain data the features that could be detected were limited. Sequencing depth was assumed to be roughly uniform across donors in the presence/absence analyses, though that assumption may not hold. Because counts were too low, roughly 18 rarely observed V segments, including chromosome 9 orphons, were left out of the earlier analysis of 587 of the donors. In both the original and validation cohorts, the classifier was reported to diagnose cytomegalovirus status with high specificity and sensitivity. A later analysis found that most CMV-associated TCR beta chains appeared HLA-restricted, with HLA associations seemingly driven largely by CMV exposure. While some public TCRs were present in many individuals, most TCR sequences turned up only very rarely across donors. The only immune exposure information available for the cohort was CMV serostatus. In vitro tests confirmed that three of the cytomegalovirus-associated TCR beta chains recognize cytomegalovirus antigens. The study listed around 160 TCR beta chains as associated with cytomegalovirus. In a later analysis, TCR association rates were found to vary across HLA loci, with the most associated TCRs seen for DRB1 alleles and the fewest for HLA-C alleles. A cluster of highly shared sequence variants was judged likely to be a technical artifact of the sequencing pipeline. A later genetic analysis associated a missense DCLRE1C variant with V-gene and J-gene trimming of TCR beta chains, and an independent cohort replicated the association. Compared with the roughly 670-donor mean, donors in an Asian-associated ancestry cluster had fewer N-insertions in productive TCRs, according to a later genetic analysis. A later analysis found that HLA-associated TCR beta chains were more clonally expanded and had lower generation probabilities than equally common non-associated chains.

The receptor library was made with the immunoSEQ multiplex PCR assay. For the multiplex PCR, a mixture combining 60 forward primers for TCR Vbeta segments and 13 reverse primers for TCR Jbeta segments was used. A multiplex PCR assay on genomic DNA amplified the CDR3 region of rearranged TCR beta genes. Amplified TCR beta libraries were sequenced as 87-base-pair reads on the Illumina HiSeq System. The authors' analysis ran thus. In a later analysis, tens of millions of unique TCR beta chains were counted across the approximately 640 repertoires, and about 10 million of these chains were shared by at least two donors. A nearest-neighbor algorithm error-corrected the raw reads and collapsed the reads into unique sequences, merging closely related sequences to remove PCR and sequencing errors. CDR3 sequences were aligned to IMGT reference sequences to assign V, D and J gene segments. For a sequence to be retained, a match of at least six nucleotides was required to both a V gene segment and a J gene segment. Rearrangements were called productive when the CDR3 lacked stop codons and stayed in frame with V and J; all others were non-productive. CDR3 was defined by IMGT convention, running from the second conserved V-encoded cysteine to the conserved J-encoded phenylalanine. The earlier analysis of some 550 of the donors excluded any sequence lacking an unambiguous match to a single V gene segment. In an earlier analysis of 587 of the donors, V segments were called functional above 56.7% productive rearrangements and were called segregating when the between-donor standard deviation exceeded 5%. To diagnose cytomegalovirus status from the catalog of TCR beta chain sequences, a statistical classification framework was built. V and J gene assignment, in a later analysis, came from comparing TCR nucleotide sequences with IMGT/GENE-DB human TR gene sequences. The TCRdist pipeline was used in a later analysis to assign CDR3 sequences and most-parsimonious VDJ recombination scenarios. In a later analysis, every TCR beta chain was defined by the combination of its CDR3 amino acid sequence and its V-gene family, and reads without a unique V-gene family were dropped. To address suspected cross-contamination and a sequencing artifact, a later analysis removed around 600 highly shared, low-generation-probability nucleotide sequences. In a later analysis, a clonal expansion index for each public chain was calculated from normalized within-repertoire ranks of inferred template counts. Generation probabilities in a later analysis came from a VDJ recombination model fitted to out-of-frame rearrangements, and those results were checked against IGoR. In a later analysis, TCR-TCR, TCR-HLA and TCR-CMV co-occurrence was scored with hypergeometric tests, and a repertoire-size bias correction was applied to TCR pairs. In a later analysis, false discovery rates were estimated by permuting HLA or CMV assignments 20 times. In a later analysis, co-occurring TCRs were grouped with DBSCAN, and TCRdist sequence similarity was added when clustering was performed within HLA-allele-positive subsets. Repertoires with fewer than 30,000 or more than 120,000 public chains, plus five repertoires with anomalous nucleotide sharing, were excluded from co-occurrence clustering. In TCRdb, the immuneACCESS table is reduced to in-frame sequences with V and J assigned. These tables do not hold every clone; where another copy was compared, an unresolved V gene accounts for under half, and the others remain unexplained. The V and J calls and clone size come from that table; D and trimming were worked out from the DNA. In this sample the table shows some 120,000 clones, about 80% of which occur a single time. More than 7.5% of the sample rests with the top ten.

In total, approximately 700 healthy bone marrow donors made up the cohort. Cohort members were all nominally healthy when sampled, although unrecorded immune exposures were likely present. The donor was CMV seropositive and was included in the group of 250 to 300 seropositive cohort members. Every donor gave a peripheral blood sample, and the peripheral blood mononuclear cells from that sample were used for TCR beta sequencing. The Qiagen DNeasy Blood Extraction Kit was used to extract genomic DNA from the blood cell samples. In regard to this clone: Its binding antigen is unknown. It has no much larger one-base neighbor in the sample; base qualities were not kept.

V has 0 bases trimmed and J has 7 bases trimmed; junction bases matching no gene number 13. CDR1 and CDR2 (MGHRA, YSYEKL) derive from the germline V gene. Measured from the cysteine to the phenylalanine, the CDR3 is 17 residues long. The retained sequence is limited to the CDR3, 51 bases, with the frame set at the first base. The sample consisted of PBMCs. This TCR came from a woman aged 45-65 years in good health and CMV-seropositive. Rearrangement joined TRBV4-1 to TRBJ2-3; TRBD2 matches 7 bases in the middle. CDR3 reads: CASSQDGSASGRNTQYF. The nucleotide sequence is TGCGCCAGCAGCCAAGATGGATCGGCTAGCGGAAGGAATACGCAGTATTTT.